These T cell receptor beta chains were read from a single sample in a study of T cell responses to AZD1222 COVID-19 vaccine. Libraries were prepared by immunoSEQ multiplex PCR; TCRdb keeps only in-frame clonotypes and omits some of them. This repertoire shows 65,000 to 90,000 clones, 85% to 90% found once; its top ten account for about 9.3%. Specimen: peripheral blood, collected 28 days after the second AZD1222 dose. The receptor set was obtained from an adult who received the AZD1222 COVID-19 vaccine. Each CDR3 is given with its conserved first and last residue. The D gene is left open where the match is weak. Some rows mark clone size as missing; the rest say once, few, many or name a class of expanded clone.

.	TRBV28	.	TRBJ2-1	CASSRVGYGNEQFF	TGTGCCAGCAGTCGGGTGGGCTACGGCAATGAGCAGTTCTTC
.	TRBV12-3/TRBV12-4	.	TRBJ1-2	CASSLVAGSGYTF	TGTGCCAGCAGTTTAGTAGCTGGGTCTGGCTACACCTTC
.	TRBV9	TRBD2	TRBJ2-5	CASTRLAGHQETQYF	TGTGCCAGCACACGACTAGCGGGACACCAAGAGACCCAGTACTTC
.	TRBV4-3	TRBD1	TRBJ1-2	CASSQGPGGNYGYTF	TGCGCCAGCAGCCAGGGACCAGGGGGCAACTATGGCTACACCTTC
.	TRBV19	.	TRBJ1-1	CASSTRQVGVLNTEAFF	TGTGCCAGTAGTACCCGACAGGTCGGGGTTTTGAACACTGAAGCTTTCTTT
.	TRBV4-1	TRBD2	TRBJ2-3	CASSQRAGGLDTQYF	TGCGCCAGCAGCCAACGAGCGGGGGGGTTGGATACGCAGTATTTT
.	TRBV4-1	.	TRBJ1-5	CASSQIPPPGNQPQHF	TGCGCCAGCAGCCAAATCCCTCCCCCGGGGAATCAGCCCCAGCATTTT
.	TRBV7-9	.	TRBJ1-5	CASSFGGVASQPQHF	TGTGCCAGCAGCTTCGGCGGAGTGGCCAGTCAGCCCCAGCATTTT
.	TRBV2	.	TRBJ1-5	CASSAIRGGLPDGNQPQHF	TGTGCCAGCAGTGCAATACGGGGGGGACTCCCCGACGGAAATCAGCCCCAGCATTTT
.	TRBV30	.	TRBJ1-2	CAWSESQGFSYGYTF	TGTGCCTGGAGTGAGAGTCAGGGGTTCTCCTATGGCTACACCTTC
.	TRBV6-2/TRBV6-3	TRBD1	TRBJ2-3	CASSYPRDRYTDTQYF	TGTGCCAGCAGTTACCCCCGGGACAGGTACACAGATACGCAGTATTTT
.	TRBV19	TRBD2	TRBJ2-1	CASSIGGGSLRNEQFF	TGTGCCAGTAGTATAGGGGGCGGGAGCCTTCGCAATGAGCAGTTCTTC
.	TRBV5-6	TRBD1	TRBJ2-7	CASSYGTGGHEQYF	TGTGCCAGCAGCTACGGGACAGGGGGTCACGAGCAGTACTTC
.	TRBV11-3	TRBD2	TRBJ2-1	CASSLVIGGSGNEQFF	TGTGCCAGCAGCTTAGTTATTGGCGGGAGTGGAAATGAGCAGTTCTTC
.	TRBV7-8	.	TRBJ2-7	CASSLRLNYEQYF	TGTGCCAGCAGCTTAAGACTAAACTACGAGCAGTACTTC
.	TRBV10-3	TRBD2	TRBJ2-3	CATTLAGGTDTQYF	TGTGCCACCACTCTAGCGGGGGGCACAGATACGCAGTATTTT
few	TRBV25-1	TRBD1	TRBJ1-2	CASSEYNAGQAQNYGYTF	TGTGCCAGCAGTGAATATAACGCGGGACAGGCTCAAAACTATGGCTACACCTTC
.	TRBV5-1	TRBD1	TRBJ1-4	CASSSGQGGNGELFF	TGCGCCAGCAGTTCGGGACAGGGGGGAAATGGGGAACTGTTTTTT
.	TRBV10-3	.	TRBJ2-6	CAIQTGPNSGANVLTF	TGTGCCATCCAAACAGGGCCCAACTCTGGGGCCAACGTCCTGACTTTC
.	TRBV29-1	.	TRBJ1-1	CSARKGSTEAFF	TGCAGCGCCCGGAAGGGGTCAACTGAAGCTTTCTTT
.	TRBV7-8	TRBD2	TRBJ2-1	CASSFNGLAGGPGYNEQFF	TGTGCCAGCAGCTTTAATGGGCTAGCGGGAGGGCCTGGCTACAATGAGCAGTTCTTC
few	TRBV5-1	TRBD2	TRBJ2-1	CASSPRLGLAGVSEQFF	TGCGCCAGCAGCCCCCGTTTGGGGCTAGCGGGAGTATCTGAGCAGTTCTTC
.	TRBV11-1	.	TRBJ2-5	CASSRDSETQYF	TGTGCCAGCAGCCGGGACTCCGAGACCCAGTACTTC
.	TRBV5-1	.	TRBJ2-3	CASSHGGTRDTQYF	TGCGCCAGCAGCCACGGGGGAACCAGAGATACGCAGTATTTT
once	TRBV6-5	.	TRBJ2-1	CASRSLAIGTGEQFF	TGTGCCAGCAGGAGCCTAGCGATTGGGACCGGTGAGCAGTTCTTC
.	TRBV5-1	.	TRBJ1-2	CASSLVRAGYGYTF	TGCGCCAGCAGCTTGGTGCGTGCGGGGTATGGCTACACCTTC
once	TRBV18	.	TRBJ2-7	CASSPGRGSGYEQYF	TGTGCCAGCTCGCCCGGACGAGGTAGTGGCTACGAGCAGTACTTC
.	TRBV20-1	.	TRBJ1-1	CSASRTVNTEAFF	TGCAGTGCTAGTAGGACAGTGAACACTGAAGCTTTCTTT
.	TRBV24-1	.	TRBJ1-5	CATSASSFNQPQHF	TGTGCCACCAGTGCCAGTTCGTTCAATCAGCCCCAGCATTTT
.	TRBV5-1	TRBD2	TRBJ2-1	CASSIGLAGGSGNEQFF	TGCGCCAGCAGCATAGGACTAGCGGGAGGGAGTGGAAATGAGCAGTTCTTC
.	TRBV12-3/TRBV12-4	.	TRBJ2-2	CASSFSPTGELFF	TGTGCCAGCAGTTTTTCACCCACCGGGGAGCTGTTTTTT
.	TRBV6-5	.	TRBJ1-2	CASSPTGTNYGYTF	TGTGCCAGCAGTCCTACGGGCACAAACTATGGCTACACCTTC
.	TRBV24-1	.	TRBJ2-3	CATSVHGKDTQYF	TGTGCCACCAGTGTTCACGGGAAAGATACGCAGTATTTT
.	TRBV3-1/TRBV3-2	.	TRBJ1-5	CASSQGQGNQPQHF	TGTGCCAGCAGCCAAGGACAGGGCAATCAGCCCCAGCATTTT
.	TRBV9	.	TRBJ2-1	CASSEGSGYNEQFF	TGTGCCAGCAGCGAGGGGTCCGGCTACAATGAGCAGTTCTTC
.	TRBV5-6	.	TRBJ1-3	CASSFRDTRNTIYF	TGTGCCAGCAGCTTCCGGGACACCCGAAACACCATATATTTT
.	TRBV2	TRBD1	TRBJ1-4	CASTVDPTGGDEKLFF	TGTGCCAGCACAGTGGACCCCACAGGGGGCGATGAAAAACTGTTTTTT
.	TRBV10-3	TRBD1	TRBJ1-2	CAITQGGARDGYTF	TGTGCCATCACCCAGGGGGGGGCGCGGGACGGCTACACCTTC
once	TRBV6-5	.	TRBJ1-5	CASSPATPRNQPQHF	TGTGCCAGCAGCCCCGCTACCCCACGCAATCAGCCCCAGCATTTT
.	TRBV7-8	.	TRBJ2-5	CASSPHPVSFEETQYF	TGTGCCAGCAGCCCCCACCCGGTGAGCTTTGAAGAGACCCAGTACTTC
.	TRBV5-1	.	TRBJ1-3	CASSLVGANSGNTIYF	TGCGCCAGCAGCTTGGTAGGGGCCAACTCTGGAAACACCATATATTTT
once	TRBV6-5	TRBD2	TRBJ2-5	CASSLGLAIETQYF	TGTGCCAGCAGTCTCGGACTAGCTATTGAGACCCAGTACTTC
once	TRBV10-3	TRBD2	TRBJ2-3	CAISKLADTDTQYF	TGTGCCATCAGCAAACTAGCGGACACAGATACGCAGTATTTT
.	TRBV12-3/TRBV12-4	.	TRBJ2-7	CASSLARTQQYF	TGTGCCAGCAGTTTAGCCAGGACCCAGCAGTACTTC
.	TRBV5-1	.	TRBJ2-7	CASSLGPGLTYEQYF	TGCGCCAGCAGCTTGGGGCCGGGTTTGACCTACGAGCAGTACTTC
.	TRBV7-2	.	TRBJ2-1	CASSPSWGRGNEQFF	TGTGCCAGCAGCCCCAGCTGGGGGCGGGGAAATGAGCAGTTCTTC